This T cell receptor beta chain was sequenced for a study of early T cells in non-severe SARS-CoV-2 infection. About the study: Unsorted whole-blood RNA was sequenced in bulk, leaving chains unpaired.

The V gene lost 3 bases and the J gene lost 0 bases, with 11 bases spanning the gap. This CDR3 has 15 amino acids. Germline values: CDR1 MNHEY, CDR2 SVGAGI. Study results and limitations: VDJdb matching favored anti-spike CD8 responses, missing private and CD4 specificities.

Individual cDNA molecules each received unique molecular identifiers attached to them. TCRdb re-called the 5' RACE reads with MiXCR, one entry per CDR3 protein. The sample records under 60,000 distinct CDR3 sequences, over 7% being singletons. This clonotype was counted at least ten times. Its antigen is currently unknown. The source is an adult who was a healthcare worker with PCR-confirmed SARS-CoV-2 infection or an uninfected control (not recorded which). The chain joins TRBV6-5 to TRBJ1-1; D ambiguous. Sequencing was carried out using whole blood. For the CDR3, the DNA is TGTGCCAGCAGTTATTCTGGGCGGCTGAACACTGAAGCTTTCTTT. Its translation is CASSYSGRLNTEAFF.